The 28 T cell receptor beta chains below all came from one sample that was sequenced in a study of control samples from healthy donors and cancer patients. Data came from immunoSEQ multiplex PCR; TCRdb stores just in-frame clones and leaves some out. Altogether 390,000 or so clones are present, about 93% being singletons, with the ten largest covering 6% to 7%. The sample was PBMCs. These receptors came from a man aged 35 to 55 with head and neck cancer.

DNA for the CDR3: TGTGCCAGCTCAGGACAGGGGGCCCTATCCGGGGAGCTGTTTTTT. Protein: CASSGQGALSGELFF. The gene calls are TRBV18 and TRBJ2-2; 11 bases map to TRBD1. Germline V gene lookup returns CDR1 KGHSH and CDR2 LQKENI. The CDR3 spans 15 residues. V shed 5 bases, J shed 6 bases, and the junction held 5 bases outside the gene matches.

The genes are TRBV5-1 and TRBJ2-3, with 7 bases fitting TRBD2. Per the germline V gene, CDR1 is SGHRS and CDR2 is YFSETQ. The J segment lost 6 bases and the V segment lost 4 bases, leaving 14 bases of the junction unmatched. The CDR3 covers 16 residues. CDR3 region: CASSDRLAGDGDTQYF. The CDR3 DNA is TGCGCCAGCAGCGACCGACTAGCAGGCGATGGGGATACGCAGTATTTT. Complete variable domain (other parts from reference TRBV5-1 and TRBJ2-3): KAGVTQTPRYLIKTRGQQVTLSCSPISGHRSVSWYQQTPGQGLQFLFEYFSETQRNKGNFPGRFSGRQFSNSRSEMNVSTLELGDSALYLCASSDRLAGDGDTQYFGPGTRLTVL.

In its sample, this clone was seen a few times. V is TRBV3-1 (or the pseudogene TRBV3-2) and J is TRBJ1-1, with D tentatively TRBD1 (5 bases). The CDR3 spans 17 residues. In germline, CDR1 is LGHDT, CDR2 YNNKEL (reference sequence). The germline V and J ends were trimmed by 2 bases and 0 bases, with 16 bases remaining between them. As DNA, the CDR3 is TGTGCCAGCAGCCAACCAGGTTGGACAAACATGAACACTGAAGCTTTCTTT. Translating gives CASSQPGWTNMNTEAFF.

The rearrangement joins TRBV6-9 to TRBJ2-7; possible D gene TRBD2, 6 bases. CDR3 length: 15 residues. V dropped 6 bases and J dropped 3 bases, with 18 bases sitting between them. The germline gives CDR1 MNHGY, CDR2 SVAAGI. CDR3 sequence reads: CASRRRGDVDYEQYF. For the CDR3, the DNA is TGTGCCAGCAGGAGGAGGGGAGATGTCGACTACGAGCAGTACTTC.

As DNA, the CDR3 is TGTGCCAGCAGCCCTGGACAGGCTCGAACTGAAGCTTTCTTT. Protein: CASSPGQARTEAFF. V usage is TRBV28 and J usage is TRBJ1-1, with 7 bases aligning to TRBD1. From germline, CDR1 is MDHEN and CDR2 SYDVKM. This CDR3 is built from 14 residues. V dropped 6 bases and J dropped 5; count of bases not matched to a gene: 9.

The V gene is TRBV28, the J gene TRBJ2-7, with TRBD2 as a possible D gene (7 bases). The CDR3 sequence is 15 residues long. Germline values: CDR1 MDHEN, CDR2 SYDVKM. With 3 bases removed from V and 4 bases from J, the gap between germline ends came to 16 bases. The CDR3 loop is CASSLGGPLRYEQYF. In nucleotides, the CDR3 is TGTGCCAGCAGTTTGGGGGGGCCCCTTCGTTACGAGCAGTACTTC.

This clone was observed a handful of times. The rearrangement uses TRBV7-6 and TRBJ2-7, with D possibly matching TRBD1 (6 bases). Trimming took 5 bases from V and 2 from J, leaving 16 bases between them. Germline lookup yields CDR1 SGHVS and CDR2 FNYEAQ. CDR3 length: 15 residues. CDR3 DNA sequence: TGTGCCAGCAGCCCAGAACAGGGATACACCTACGAGCAGTACTTC. Translation gives CASSPEQGYTYEQYF. Looking up the rest from reference TRBV7-6 and TRBJ2-7 gives the full variable domain: GAGVSQSPRYKVTKRGQDVALRCDPISGHVSLYWYRQALGQGPEFLTYFNYEAQQDKSGLPNDRFSAERPEGSISTLTIQRTEQRDSAMYRCASSPEQGYTYEQYFGPGTRLTVT.

The chain links TRBV7-2 to TRBJ2-7; either TRBD1 or TRBD2 may supply D (5 bases each). The V end lost 3 bases, the J end lost 2 bases, and 17 bases lay between the germline ends. The CDR3 loop spans 16 amino acids. CDR1 is SGHTA and CDR2 is FQGNSA in the germline V gene. CDR3 amino acids: CASSLGRFGSPYEQYF. CDR3 coding DNA: TGTGCCAGCAGCTTGGGACGTTTCGGGTCTCCCTACGAGCAGTACTTC.

The chain is built from TRBV2 and TRBJ1-2; D perhaps matches TRBD1 (5 bases). The CDR3 is 12 amino acids. Trimming pared 2 bases from V and 9 bases from J, leaving 10 bases between. Germline V gene sequence: CDR1 SNHLY, CDR2 FYNNEI. CDR3 nucleotide sequence: TGTGCCAGCAGTGAACAGGGTGTGAGCTACACCTTC. Translation gives CASSEQGVSYTF.

The chain is built from TRBV5-1 and TRBJ2-5, with TRBD2 matching over 7 bases. Looked up from germline, CDR1 is SGHRS and CDR2 is YFSETQ. After removal of 4 bases from V and 4 bases from J, the junction contained 13 bases not matched to a gene. This CDR3 is 16 amino acids long. The chain's CDR3 is CASSVDGPGGGETQYF. The CDR3 DNA is TGCGCCAGCAGCGTGGACGGCCCTGGGGGGGGAGAGACCCAGTACTTC. The complete variable domain, with remaining parts taken from reference TRBV5-1 and TRBJ2-5, reads KAGVTQTPRYLIKTRGQQVTLSCSPISGHRSVSWYQQTPGQGLQFLFEYFSETQRNKGNFPGRFSGRQFSNSRSEMNVSTLELGDSALYLCASSVDGPGGGETQYFGPGTRLLVL.

The chain couples TRBV3-1 (or the pseudogene TRBV3-2) to TRBJ2-3; TRBD2 aligns across 9 bases. V was clipped by 1 base and J by 1 base; unmatched bases: 9. Germline V gene lookup returns CDR1 LGHDT and CDR2 YNNKEL (reference sequence). This CDR3 spans 18 amino acids. CDR3: CASSQGAGGPVGTDTQYF. The DNA for the CDR3 is TGTGCCAGCAGCCAAGGGGCGGGAGGGCCTGTTGGCACAGATACGCAGTATTTT.

This clone has more than one count but fewer than ten. The V call is TRBV7-9, the J call TRBJ1-3, with D perhaps TRBD1 (5 bases). V was clipped by 4 bases and J by 4 bases, with 14 bases between them. Germline CDR1 and CDR2: SEHNR and FQNEAQ (reference sequence). The CDR3 has 15 amino acids. The chain's CDR3 is CASSSGLYPGNTIYF. In DNA, the CDR3 is TGTGCCAGCAGCTCGGGACTTTACCCCGGAAACACCATATATTTT.

The CDR3 sequence is CASNGGQGAGWGYGYTF. For the CDR3, the DNA is TGTGCCAGCAACGGCGGACAGGGGGCAGGTTGGGGCTATGGCTACACCTTC. The V and J genes are TRBV5-6 and TRBJ1-2; 11 bases are a match to TRBD1. The CDR3 runs 17 residues. Per germline, CDR1 SGHDT and CDR2 YYEEEE. V lost 6 bases, J lost 4 bases, and 14 bases stayed unmatched.

V and J are TRBV30 and TRBJ1-4; 8 nucleotides line up with TRBD1. V was pared by 3 bases and J by 7 bases, with 4 bases of the junction left unmatched. Germline CDR1 GTSNPN, CDR2 SVGIG (reference sequence). This CDR3 has 13 residues. The CDR3 sequence is CAWSRGHSEKLFF. CDR3 DNA: TGTGCCTGGAGCAGGGGGCATAGTGAAAAACTGTTTTTT.

This clone appeared a single time. This sequence joins TRBV9 and TRBJ2-2; 10 bases agree with TRBD1. CDR3 length: 15 residues. The ends lost 3 bases at V and 7 bases at J; junction bases unmatched: 6. Germline loops: CDR1 SGDLS, CDR2 YYNGEE. DNA of the CDR3: TGTGCCAGCAGCGGGGGGACAGGGGCTATCGGGGAGCTGTTTTTT. It encodes CASSGGTGAIGELFF.

This sequence joins TRBV5-4 and TRBJ2-1; 9 nucleotides agree with TRBD2. The CDR3 is 18 amino acids. Trimming at V came to 4 bases and at J to 0 bases, leaving 11 bases not matched to a gene. CDR1 and CDR2 (germline): SGHNT, YYREEE (reference sequence). The CDR3 is CASSRTRLAENSYNEQFF. The DNA of the CDR3 is TGTGCCAGCAGCCGGACGAGACTAGCGGAAAACTCCTACAATGAGCAGTTCTTC.

The count of this clone is one. The rearrangement joins TRBV7-2 to TRBJ2-7; D gene ambiguous. V lost 5 bases, J lost 1 base, and 15 bases lay in between. Germline CDR1 reads SGHTA; CDR2 reads FQGNSA. This CDR3 has 15 amino acids. The DNA of the CDR3 is TGTGCCAGCAGCCCCTTCCGGTCGATATCCTACGAGCAGTACTTC. This sequence encodes CASSPFRSISYEQYF.

This clone has just one count. The chain recombines TRBV11-2 with TRBJ2-3; 9 bases align to TRBD2. After removal of 5 bases from V and 6 bases from J, the junction contained 9 bases not matched to a gene. This CDR3 has 15 amino acids. Germline CDR1 SGHAT, CDR2 FQNNGV. The DNA of the CDR3 is TGTGCCAGCAGCCAAGGAGCGGGGGGTAGGGATACGCAGTATTTT. Protein product: CASSQGAGGRDTQYF.

The chain has TRBV9 and TRBJ2-3; D possibly corresponds to TRBD2 (5 bases). V shed 4 bases and J shed 3 bases, with 18 bases lying between them. Germline V gene sequence: CDR1 SGDLS, CDR2 YYNGEE. The CDR3 has 16 amino acids. The CDR3 DNA is TGTGCCAGCAGCCCGGCGTTGGGAGTTAGGACAGATACGCAGTATTTT. Amino acid sequence: CASSPALGVRTDTQYF.

The J gene is TRBJ2-3, the V gene TRBV9; 11 positions match TRBD2. Germline CDR1 and CDR2: SGDLS and YYNGEE. This CDR3 is built from 15 residues. Unmatched junction bases numbered 1, after V lost 2 bases and J lost 2 bases. The CDR3 nucleotides read TGTGCCAGCAGCGTGACTAGCGGGGTCACAGATACGCAGTATTTT. Amino acids: CASSVTSGVTDTQYF.

The chain combines TRBV7-8 with TRBJ2-6; tentative D call: TRBD1 (6 bases). Trimming took off 5 bases at V and 3 bases at J, with 11 bases between the two ends. The CDR3 runs to 15 residues. Germline loops: CDR1 SGHVS, CDR2 FQNEAQ. The DNA of the CDR3 is TGTGCCAGCAGCCGAGGGGGTGGTGGGGCCAACGTCCTGACTTTC. Protein: CASSRGGGGANVLTF.

This chain uses TRBV4-1 with TRBJ2-5, with D perhaps TRBD1 or TRBD2 (5 bases each). CDR3 size: 18 residues. V was pared by 0 bases and J by 4 bases, with 21 bases between. Germline V gene data show CDR1 as MGHRA and CDR2 as YSYEKL. CDR3 DNA sequence: TGCGCCAGCAGCCAAGATATCTTGAGGGGAAGACGGGGAGAGACCCAGTACTTC. This codes for CASSQDILRGRRGETQYF.

V is TRBV10-1 and J is TRBJ2-1, with D maybe TRBD1 (5 bases). The V gene lost 0 bases and the J gene lost 10 bases, with 10 bases spanning the gap. Germline V lookup: CDR1 WNHNN, CDR2 SYGVQD (reference sequence). The CDR3 is 13 amino acids. As DNA, the CDR3 is TGCGCCAGCAGTGAGTCTTGGGCAGGGGAGCAGTTCTTC. Its protein product is CASSESWAGEQFF.

The J gene is TRBJ2-5, the V gene TRBV3-1 (or the pseudogene TRBV3-2); D possibly corresponds to TRBD1 (6 bases). Trimming took 3 bases from V and 5 from J, leaving 13 bases between them. The length of the CDR3 is 14 residues. CDR1 LGHDT and CDR2 YNNKEL come from the germline V gene (reference sequence). CDR3 nucleotides: TGTGCCAGCAGCCAGTCACAGGGTGAGGAGACCCAGTACTTC. This codes for CASSQSQGEETQYF.

V and J are TRBV5-1 and TRBJ1-2; 7 bases agree with TRBD1. The germline V gene has CDR1 SGHRS and CDR2 YFSETQ. This CDR3 comprises 14 residues. V lost 1 base and J lost 8; bases outside the gene matches: 8. CDR3 sequence reads: CASSLLTGAGGYTF. The CDR3 DNA reads as TGCGCCAGCAGCTTGCTTACAGGGGCTGGCGGCTACACCTTC.

This clone was seen only once. The chain uses TRBV7-9 and TRBJ1-1; D gene ambiguous. V dropped 7 bases and J dropped 2 bases, with 20 bases sitting between them. Germline V gene lookup returns CDR1 SEHNR and CDR2 FQNEAQ (reference sequence). This CDR3 region has 16 residues. CDR3 amino acids: CASTDGRALVNTEAFF. The DNA of the CDR3 is TGTGCCAGCACCGACGGCCGGGCGTTGGTCAACACTGAAGCTTTCTTT.

The chain recombines TRBV7-2 with TRBJ2-7; D tentatively reads TRBD1 or TRBD2 (5 bases each). The germline CDR1 and CDR2 sequences are SGHTA and FQGNSA. Trimming removed 5 bases from V and 7 bases from J, with 12 bases in between. The CDR3 runs 12 residues. The CDR3 DNA is TGTGCCAGCAGCCGGGACCTCTCGGAGCAGTACTTC. This encodes CASSRDLSEQYF.

The V call is TRBV30, the J call TRBJ2-1; 7 bases match TRBD1. The CDR3 loop spans 14 amino acids. Trimming removed 2 bases from V and 1 base from J; junction bases left unmatched: 2. The germline V gene has CDR1 GTSNPN and CDR2 SVGIG (reference sequence). The CDR3 here is CAWSRDSSYNEQFF. The CDR3 DNA follows: TGTGCCTGGAGTCGGGACAGTTCCTACAATGAGCAGTTCTTC.